In this sample, the clone carrying this T cell receptor beta chain turned up once. The antigen remains unidentified. This entry belongs to a study of cytomegalovirus exposure and HLA in healthy donors. Whole-study results and caveats: Analysis was carried out at a later point, and it linked a missense DCLRE1C variant to TCR beta V- and J-gene trimming. No immune exposure information besides CMV serostatus was available.

With V trimmed by 3 bases and J by 6 bases, 12 bases remained unmatched. The CDR3 has 18 residues. Per germline, CDR1 SNHLY and CDR2 FYNNEI. Primers: 60 Vbeta forward and 13 Jbeta reverse. The table came from immunoSEQ multiplex PCR; TCRdb's copy has only in-frame clones and leaves some out. In the table there are some 160,000 clones, 70% to 85% of which are singletons. Participants comprised healthy donors of bone marrow. Sequenced sample: PBMCs. The sequence was collected from a man between 50 and 59 years old in good health and CMV-seropositive. The rearrangement uses TRBV2 and TRBJ1-5; 12 bases agree with TRBD1. The CDR3 reads CASSDPRPGQGAVQPQHF. Here the CDR3 DNA reads TGTGCCAGCAGTGACCCGAGACCGGGACAGGGGGCGGTTCAGCCCCAGCATTTT. Filled out from reference TRBV2 and TRBJ1-5, the complete variable domain reads EPEVTQTPSHQVTQMGQEVILRCVPISNHLYFYWYRQILGQKVEFLVSFYNNEISEKSEIFDDQFSVERPDGSNFTLKIRSTKLEDSAMYFCASSDPRPGQGAVQPQHFGDGTRLSIL.